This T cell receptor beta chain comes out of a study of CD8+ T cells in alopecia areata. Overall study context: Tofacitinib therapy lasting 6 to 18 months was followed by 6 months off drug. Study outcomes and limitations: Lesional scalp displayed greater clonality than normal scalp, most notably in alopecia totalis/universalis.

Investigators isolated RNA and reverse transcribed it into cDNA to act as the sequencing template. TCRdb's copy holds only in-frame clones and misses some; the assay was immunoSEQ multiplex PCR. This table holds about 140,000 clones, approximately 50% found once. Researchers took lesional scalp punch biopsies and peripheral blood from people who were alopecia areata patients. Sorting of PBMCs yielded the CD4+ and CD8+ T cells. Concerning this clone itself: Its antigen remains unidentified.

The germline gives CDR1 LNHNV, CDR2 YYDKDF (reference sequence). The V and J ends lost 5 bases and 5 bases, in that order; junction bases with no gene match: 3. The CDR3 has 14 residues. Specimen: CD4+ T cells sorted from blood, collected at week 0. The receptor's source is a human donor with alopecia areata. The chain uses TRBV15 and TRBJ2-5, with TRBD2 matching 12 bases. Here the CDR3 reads CATSGLAGSETQYF. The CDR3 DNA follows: TGTGCCACCAGCGGACTAGCGGGATCTGAGACCCAGTACTTC.